Following are 17 T cell receptor beta chains from one sample sequenced in a study of T cells in women clearing cervical HPV infection. TCRdb's table, derived via immunoSEQ multiplex PCR, lists solely in-frame clones and lacks some. The repertoire table contains 25,000 to 35,000 clones. Input material: blood buffy coat. The receptors were gathered from a woman aged 18 to 75 with a cervical HPV16 infection that either progressed to CIN3+ or cleared (not recorded which).

As regards this clone: Read data end 3 residues before the CDR3 end; the end is taken from the germline J gene. The chain is built from TRBV6-2 or TRBV6-3 and TRBJ2-3, with 9 bases aligning to TRBD2. The V gene's germline CDR1 is MNHEY and CDR2 SVGEGT. CDR3 length: 15 residues. The CDR3 here is CASSTPLAGEETQYF. Incomplete CDR3 DNA: TGTGCCAGCAGTACCCCATTAGCGGGAGAAGAGACG.

Concerning this clone itself: Sequencing ends 3 residues short of the CDR3 end; the germline J gene provides the rest. The V call is TRBV5-8, the J call TRBJ1-2; D is perhaps TRBD1 (6 bases). Per germline, CDR1 SGHTS and CDR2 YDEGEE. V gave up 1 base and J gave up 6 bases, with 16 bases separating them. The CDR3 consists of 15 residues. The CDR3 loop is CASSLSRGQWNGYTF. CDR3 bases read: TGTGCCAGCAGCTTGTCGCGGGGGCAGTGGAATGGC. The whole variable domain, filled in from reference TRBV5-8 and TRBJ1-2, reads EAGVTQSPTHLIKTRGQQATLRCSPISGHTSVYWYQQALGLGLQFLLWYDEGEERNRGNFPPRFSGRQFPNYSSELNVNALELEDSALYLCASSLSRGQWNGYTFGSGTRLTVV.

Notes on this clone: The CDR3 end falls 3 residues outside the read, so it is completed with the germline J gene. The chain has TRBV18 and TRBJ1-4; perhaps TRBD1 as D (5 bases). The germline V gene has CDR1 KGHSH and CDR2 LQKENI. CDR3 length: 17 amino acids. The covered CDR3 bases are TGTGCCAGCTCACCGGGGTCCCCTAGTTCTGGGGCCAACGTA. This codes for CASSPGSPSSGANV. The entire CDR3 protein is CASSPGSPSSGANVLFF.

On this clone itself: The DNA ends 3 residues before the CDR3 does, and the rest of the CDR3 is filled in from the germline J gene. Other nucleotide sequences from this sample produce the same CDR3. The rearrangement joins TRBV30 to TRBJ1-3, with D uncertain. CDR1 and CDR2 (germline): GTSNPN, SVGIG (reference sequence). This CDR3 region has 16 residues. V was clipped by 2 bases and J by 0 bases, with 14 bases between them. The CDR3 spells CAWSLKGLSSGNTIYF. CDR3 DNA, as far as it was read: TGTGCCTGGAGTCTAAAGGGCTTGAGCTCTGGAAACACC.

In regard to this clone: The junction and the germline gene differ at one end; a read error may be behind it. The read halts 3 residues ahead of the CDR3 end, with the missing end drawn from the germline J gene. The same CDR3 can be traced to other DNA sequences in this sample. The genes are TRBV7-3 and TRBJ1-3, with D uncertain. Germline V CDR1 and CDR2: SGHTA, FQGTGA. This CDR3 spans 13 amino acids. CDR3 loop: CASSLTGDDTIYF. The CDR3 DNA, read in part, is TGTGCCAGCAGCTTAACTGGCGACGACACG.

The CDR3 protein is CASSEALGSTNYGYTF. Partial CDR3 DNA: TGTGCCAGCAGTGAAGCGCTAGGCAGTACTAACTATGGC. This sequence joins TRBV2 and TRBJ1-2; D is unresolved. The CDR3 end lies 3 residues beyond the end of the read and is filled in from the germline J gene. The CDR3 has 16 amino acids. Germline V gene sequence: CDR1 SNHLY, CDR2 FYNNEI. Trimming pared 0 bases from V and 0 bases from J, leaving 11 bases between.

This CDR3 is CASSLEGYGEQFF. The covered CDR3 bases are TGTGCCAGCAGCTTAGAAGGGTACGGTGAG. The chain combines TRBV7-6 with TRBJ2-1; D not resolved. The read ends 3 residues early relative to the CDR3; the germline J gene fills the gap. CDR3 length equals 13 residues. The V gene's germline CDR1 is SGHVS and CDR2 FNYEAQ. V was cut by 1 base and J by 9 bases, with 10 bases left in between.

Worth noting for this clone: The read finishes 3 residues shy of the CDR3 end, and the germline J gene is used to complete it. The chain joins TRBV30 to TRBJ2-2; a weak D match, TRBD2 (6 bases). CDR3 length: 16 residues. Germline V gene sequence: CDR1 GTSNPN, CDR2 SVGIG (reference sequence). V lost 5 bases to trimming and J lost 4 bases, with 20 bases between them. The CDR3 DNA, read in part, is TGTGCCTGGGGGAGCAAGCGGGTGAGGGTCACCGGGGAG. Translation gives CAWGSKRVRVTGE. The whole CDR3 is CAWGSKRVRVTGELFF. The full variable domain, completed using reference TRBV30 and TRBJ2-2, is SQTIHQWPATLVQPVGSPLSLECTVEGTSNPNLYWYRQAAGRGLQLLFYSVGIGQISSEVPQNLSASRPQDRQFILSSKKLLLSDSGFYLCAWGSKRVRVTGELFFGEGSRLTVL.

About this clone itself: The CDR3 end lies 3 residues beyond the end of the read and is filled in from the germline J gene. The chain recombines TRBV2 with TRBJ2-3; TRBD1 aligns across 10 bases. Germline V CDR1 and CDR2: SNHLY, FYNNEI. CDR3 length equals 15 residues. The sequenced CDR3 bases are TGTGCCAGCTCTTTAAGGGACAGGGGTTTCCAGCCG. As protein: CASSLRDRGFQP. The CDR3 in its entirety is CASSLRDRGFQPQYF.

About this clone itself: With the read ending 3 residues before the CDR3 end, the germline J gene is used to fill in that end. The genes are TRBV7-9 and TRBJ2-1; 7 nucleotides match TRBD1. This CDR3 region has 15 residues. Germline V gene data show CDR1 as SEHNR and CDR2 as FQNEAQ (reference sequence). The V gene end was trimmed by 2 bases and the J gene end by 4 bases; junction bases not matched to a gene: 5. The CDR3 loop reads CASSLTQGVYNEQFF. The sequenced part of the CDR3 DNA is TGTGCCAGCAGCTTAACCCAGGGGGTTTACAATGAG.

On this clone itself: The read stops 3 residues short of the end of the CDR3; the missing end is completed from the germline J gene. The chain has TRBV20-1 and TRBJ1-2; D uncertain. CDR1 DFQATT and CDR2 SNEGSKA come from the germline V gene (reference sequence). The CDR3 is 13 amino acids. V lost 6 bases to trimming and J lost 4 bases, with 15 bases between them. CDR3 sequence reads: CSAGWPPSYGYTF. The part of the CDR3 DNA that was read is TGCAGTGCCGGGTGGCCGCCTTCCTATGGC.

Comment on this clone: The read gets to within 3 residues of the CDR3 end, and the germline J gene fills in the rest. The rearrangement uses TRBV20-1 and TRBJ2-3, with 11 bases matching TRBD2. Germline trimming cut 5 bases from V and 2 bases from J; bases unmatched to any gene: 3. Germline assignment: CDR1 DFQATT and CDR2 SNEGSKA (reference sequence). The CDR3 runs to 14 residues. CDR3 loop: CSAPGLAATDTQYF. The part of the CDR3 DNA that was read is TGCAGTGCTCCGGGACTAGCGGCCACAGATACG.

Worth noting for this clone: The read ends 3 residues early relative to the CDR3; the germline J gene fills the gap. The chain couples TRBV6-2 or TRBV6-3 to TRBJ1-4; tentatively, D is TRBD1 (6 bases). Germline V lookup: CDR1 MNHEY, CDR2 SVGEGT. Trimming stripped 2 bases from V and 8 bases from J, with 12 bases between. This CDR3 region has 14 residues. CDR3 sequence: CASSYGGWEEKLFF. Incomplete CDR3 DNA: TGTGCCAGCAGTTACGGGGGCTGGGAGGAAAAA.

Details on this clone: The read terminates 3 residues before the CDR3 end, so the remaining end is supplied by the germline J gene. The chain combines TRBV13 with TRBJ2-3; 11 nucleotides match TRBD2. J gave up 3 bases and V 2 bases, and 7 bases lay outside the gene matches. Germline CDR1 PRHDT, CDR2 FYEKMQ (reference sequence). This CDR3 is built from 17 residues. CDR3 DNA (partial): TGTGCCAGCAGCTTACGTGTAGCGGGGGGGCATACAGATACG. It yields the protein CASSLRVAGGHTDT. The CDR3 in full is CASSLRVAGGHTDTQYF.

A note on this clone: The read halts 3 residues ahead of the CDR3 end, with the missing end drawn from the germline J gene. The V call is TRBV27, the J call TRBJ2-3; no reliable D call. There are 16 residues in the CDR3. Germline V gives CDR1 MNHEY, CDR2 SMNVEV (reference sequence). Trimming removed 5 bases at V and 0 bases at J, with 15 bases between. The sequenced CDR3 bases are TGTGCCAGCAGTCCCCTAGTGGAGACTAGCACAGATACG. Its translation is CASSPLVETSTDT. The whole CDR3 is CASSPLVETSTDTQYF.

Details on this clone: Read data end 3 residues before the CDR3 end; the end is taken from the germline J gene. V is TRBV6-2 or TRBV6-3 and J is TRBJ1-2, with D possibly TRBD1 on 6 matching bases. Germline V gene sequence: CDR1 MNHEY, CDR2 SVGEGT. V lost 2 bases, J lost 3 bases, and 13 bases lay in between. The CDR3 runs to 15 residues. Incomplete CDR3 DNA: TGTGCCAGCAGTTACAGCGGGGGCGCGGACTATGGC. This sequence encodes CASSYSGGADYG. The entire CDR3 is CASSYSGGADYGYTF.

Concerning this clone itself: The read comes to an end 3 residues before the CDR3 does, leaving the germline J gene to fill in the end. V is TRBV20-1 and J is TRBJ2-1; 14 nucleotides line up with TRBD2. The CDR3 length is 15 residues. Germline V gene sequence: CDR1 DFQATT, CDR2 SNEGSKA (reference sequence). The V and J ends lost 5 bases and 9 bases, in that order; junction bases with no gene match: 9. CDR3 DNA, as far as it was read: TGCAGTGCTGAGACTAGCGGGAGGGGCTCGGGTGAG. It codes for CSAETSGRGSGE. The whole CDR3 sequence is CSAETSGRGSGEQFF.